A single sample gave rise to the 26 T cell receptor beta chains below, sequenced in a study of control samples from healthy donors and cancer patients. TCRdb's copy holds only in-frame clones and misses some; the assay was immunoSEQ multiplex PCR. The sample has almost 95,000 clones; 90% are singletons. Sequencing input: blood. Receptor source: a woman younger than 30 in good health.

In DNA form, the CDR3 reads TGTGCCAGCAGTTTTTACACCGGGGAGCTGTTTTTT. This encodes CASSFYTGELFF. This chain joins TRBV27 and TRBJ2-2; D ambiguous. V was trimmed by 3 bases and J by 3 bases, leaving 2 bases between them. Germline V gives CDR1 MNHEY, CDR2 SMNVEV (reference sequence). CDR3 size: 12 residues.

This chain uses TRBV3-1 (or the pseudogene TRBV3-2) with TRBJ2-1; 8 bases are a match to TRBD2. CDR3 length: 16 residues. The J segment lost 7 bases and the V segment lost 0 bases, leaving 8 bases of the junction unmatched. Germline V lookup: CDR1 LGHDT, CDR2 YNNKEL (reference sequence). The CDR3: CASSQDPAGVQNEQFF. CDR3 in DNA: TGTGCCAGCAGCCAAGATCCAGCGGGGGTTCAGAATGAGCAGTTCTTC.

The rearrangement links TRBV2 to TRBJ1-2, with D maybe TRBD1 (5 bases). Germline V gene sequence: CDR1 SNHLY, CDR2 FYNNEI. This CDR3 spans 16 amino acids. Trimming took 7 bases from V and 6 from J, leaving 24 bases between them. The CDR3 bases are TGTGCCAGCATCGGCATCCAGGGTGGGGGTAGGGATGGCTACACCTTC. This sequence encodes CASIGIQGGGRDGYTF.

The CDR3 loop is CASSISQGDGEAFF. The CDR3 nucleotides read TGCGCCAGCAGTATTTCCCAGGGGGACGGTGAAGCTTTCTTT. The chain carries TRBV5-1 and TRBJ1-1; TRBD1 matches at 7 bases. Germline CDR1 reads SGHRS; CDR2 reads YFSETQ. This CDR3 region has 14 residues. Germline trimming cut 5 bases from V and 7 bases from J; bases unmatched to any gene: 11.

The sample holds one count of this clone. V and J are TRBV20-1 and TRBJ2-7; the D gene could be TRBD1 or TRBD2 (5 bases each). The CDR3 covers 13 residues. The V end was cut by 3 bases, the J end by 4 bases, with 13 bases between. Germline V gene lookup returns CDR1 DFQATT and CDR2 SNEGSKA (reference sequence). In DNA, the CDR3 is TGCAGTGCTAGTGGGACGACGCTTTACGAGCAGTACTTC. It codes for CSASGTTLYEQYF.

This chain links TRBV4-2 with TRBJ2-3; D is ambiguous. This CDR3 comprises 15 residues. Germline V lookup: CDR1 LGHNA, CDR2 YNFKEQ. V lost 4 bases, J lost 6 bases, and 17 bases lay in between. CDR3 in DNA: TGTGCCAGCAGCCCCCAAACGAGGATAGACGATACGCAGTATTTT. This encodes CASSPQTRIDDTQYF.

CDR3 in amino acids: CASSLGGTDTDTQYF. The DNA for the CDR3 is TGTGCCAGCAGCTTGGGGGGGACAGACACAGATACGCAGTATTTT. This rearrangement joins TRBV11-3 to TRBJ2-3, with D possibly called TRBD1 or TRBD2 (7 bases each). The germline V and J ends were trimmed by 3 bases and 2 bases, with 12 bases remaining between them. The CDR3 totals 15 residues. Germline lookup yields CDR1 SGHNT and CDR2 YENEEA.

V gene TRBV6-5 combines with J gene TRBJ2-7; 7 nucleotides line up with TRBD1. Trimming at V came to 7 bases and at J to 3 bases, leaving 9 bases not matched to a gene. This CDR3 has 14 amino acids. Germline V gene data show CDR1 as MNHEY and CDR2 as SVGAGI. Here the CDR3 reads CASTSVRDSYEQYF. The CDR3 DNA reads as TGTGCCAGCACAAGTGTACGGGACAGCTACGAGCAGTACTTC.

The CDR3 loop is CSVETEAFF. The CDR3 region has the DNA TGCAGCGTTGAAACAGAAGCTTTCTTT. The rearrangement uses TRBV29-1 and TRBJ1-1; D ambiguous. Looked up from germline, CDR1 is SQVTM and CDR2 is ANQGSEA. The CDR3 covers 9 residues. V shed 2 bases and J shed 8 bases, with 3 bases lying between them.

The V gene is TRBV4-1, the J gene TRBJ1-2, with D unresolved. The CDR3 spans 16 residues. Germline values: CDR1 MGHRA, CDR2 YSYEKL. V gave up 1 base and J gave up 6 bases, with 18 bases separating them. Here the CDR3 DNA reads TGCGCCAGCAGCCAAGCTCAAGGCTCTCTGGAGGATGGCTACACCTTC. This encodes CASSQAQGSLEDGYTF.

The rearrangement links TRBV29-1 to TRBJ1-2; D is uncertain. The germline V gene has CDR1 SQVTM and CDR2 ANQGSEA. The ends were cut back, 4 bases at V and 3 bases at J, with 6 bases in the middle. The CDR3 extends over 11 amino acids. CDR3 sequence (DNA): TGCAGCGTTGTCGTATACTATGGCTACACCTTC. It translates to CSVVVYYGYTF.

V gene TRBV7-3 combines with J gene TRBJ2-5; 9 nucleotides agree with TRBD1. Trimming cost V 1 base and J 7 bases; bases outside gene matches: 19. The CDR3 consists of 19 residues. The germline V gene has CDR1 SGHTA and CDR2 FQGTGA. CDR3 residues: CASSLMGPGQGKLVGTQYF. The CDR3 region has the DNA TGTGCCAGCAGCTTAATGGGCCCTGGACAGGGGAAATTGGTGGGGACCCAGTACTTC.

The genes are TRBV19 and TRBJ1-6; TRBD1 is a possible D gene (5 bases). This CDR3 has 16 amino acids. CDR1 is LNHDA, CDR2 SQIVND, per germline (reference sequence). Trimming took 7 bases from V and 0 from J, leaving 13 bases between them. DNA of the CDR3: TGTGCCAGTAAAAAGGGACGTAGCTCCTATAATTCACCCCTCCACTTT. The encoded protein is CASKKGRSSYNSPLHF.

This clone appeared a single time. This chain links TRBV6-5 with TRBJ1-6; no reliable D call. The CDR3 runs to 15 residues. Germline loops: CDR1 MNHEY, CDR2 SVGAGI. Trimming took off 0 bases at V and 7 bases at J, with 10 bases between the two ends. This CDR3 is CASSYSSPLNSPLHF. The CDR3 nucleotides are TGTGCCAGCAGTTACTCGTCACCTCTAAATTCACCCCTCCACTTT.

The chain uses TRBV10-1 and TRBJ2-2, with TRBD2 matching 11 bases. Trimming cost V 2 bases and J 5 bases; bases outside gene matches: 4. CDR1 WNHNN and CDR2 SYGVQD come from the germline V gene (reference sequence). The CDR3 is 16 amino acids. The CDR3 DNA follows: TGCGCCAGCAGTGAGCCAACTAGCGGGGGAACCGGGGAGCTGTTTTTT. Translating it yields CASSEPTSGGTGELFF.

This clone came up a few times. This chain connects TRBV19 to TRBJ1-1, with 9 bases lining up with TRBD1. This CDR3 is built from 15 residues. Trimming took 3 bases from V and 6 from J; bases not matched to a gene: 8. Germline V CDR1 and CDR2: LNHDA, SQIVND (reference sequence). This chain's CDR3 is CASSMRDRVVSEAFF. In DNA form, the CDR3 reads TGTGCCAGTAGTATGAGGGACAGGGTTGTATCTGAAGCTTTCTTT.

V usage is TRBV5-6 and J usage is TRBJ2-3; 7 nucleotides match TRBD2. CDR3 length: 15 residues. Germline CDR1 SGHDT, CDR2 YYEEEE. V was pared by 5 bases and J by 4 bases, with 10 bases of the junction left unmatched. The CDR3 DNA follows: TGTGCCAGCAGGTCCGGACTAGGGAGTCCAGATACGCAGTATTTT. This sequence encodes CASRSGLGSPDTQYF.

The V gene is TRBV12-3 or TRBV12-4, the J gene TRBJ1-2; D unresolved. V shed 4 bases and J shed 8 bases, with 14 bases lying between them. The CDR3 loop spans 13 amino acids. The chain's CDR3 is CASSSRRVRGYTF. CDR3 nucleotides: TGTGCCAGCAGTTCTCGCCGCGTCAGAGGCTACACCTTC.

The J gene is TRBJ2-1, the V gene TRBV3-1 (or the pseudogene TRBV3-2); perhaps D is TRBD1 or TRBD2 (5 bases each). This CDR3 region has 15 residues. Germline loops: CDR1 LGHDT, CDR2 YNNKEL (reference sequence). V dropped 5 bases and J dropped 3 bases, with 14 bases sitting between them. CDR3 bases: TGTGCCAGCAGCGCCGGGACGGTTTTCTACAATGAGCAGTTCTTC. It yields the protein CASSAGTVFYNEQFF.

The chain joins TRBV10-1 to TRBJ2-2, with D maybe TRBD2 (6 bases). This CDR3 has 15 amino acids. CDR1 is WNHNN and CDR2 is SYGVQD in the germline V gene (reference sequence). Trimming cost V 5 bases and J 0 bases, with 10 bases left between them. The CDR3 nucleotides read TGCGCCAGCAGTCCCAGGGAGGCGAACACCGGGGAGCTGTTTTTT. This sequence encodes CASSPREANTGELFF.

J is TRBJ2-7 and V is TRBV7-2; D call uncertain. The CDR3 loop spans 13 amino acids. Trimming shortened V by 0 bases and J by 0 bases, and 3 bases separated the two germline ends. CDR1 is SGHTA and CDR2 is FQGNSA in the germline V gene. Written as DNA, the CDR3 is TGTGCCAGCAGCTTAGCAGGCTCCTACGAGCAGTACTTC. Its translation is CASSLAGSYEQYF.

This chain joins TRBV11-2 and TRBJ1-2; no definite D call. CDR3 length equals 15 residues. CDR1 and CDR2 (germline): SGHAT, FQNNGV. Trimming took off 1 base at V and 5 bases at J, with 14 bases between the two ends. The CDR3 loop reads CASSLARNPGYGYTF. CDR3 nucleotides: TGTGCCAGCAGCTTAGCTCGGAACCCGGGTTATGGCTACACCTTC.

The chain is built from TRBV5-4 and TRBJ2-1, with D perhaps TRBD2 (6 bases). Trimming took 0 bases from V and 3 from J, leaving 10 bases between them. CDR1 and CDR2 (germline): SGHNT, YYREEE (reference sequence). The CDR3 is made up of 15 amino acids. In DNA form, the CDR3 reads TGTGCCAGCAGCTTGGTTCGGGGGAACTACAATGAGCAGTTCTTC. As protein: CASSLVRGNYNEQFF.

V gene TRBV7-9 combines with J gene TRBJ2-2, with 8 bases lining up with TRBD1. CDR1 is SEHNR, CDR2 FQNEAQ, per germline (reference sequence). The CDR3 consists of 16 residues. The V segment lost 10 bases and the J segment 0 bases; nucleotides outside the gene matches: 10. The CDR3, as DNA: TGTGCCATCGACCCTCAGGGGGCCACGAACACCGGGGAGCTGTTTTTT. This sequence encodes CAIDPQGATNTGELFF.

The genes are TRBV29-1 and TRBJ1-5, with a tentative D call TRBD1 (5 bases). Trimming stripped 4 bases from V and 1 base from J, with 14 bases between. This CDR3 contains 15 residues. In germline, CDR1 is SQVTM, CDR2 ANQGSEA. CDR3: CSVAWGRGSNQPQHF. CDR3 sequence (DNA): TGCAGCGTTGCGTGGGGGAGAGGCAGCAATCAGCCCCAGCATTTT.

The CDR3 DNA reads as TGTGCCAGCAGCCTAATGCGCGAATATGGCTACACCTTC. Translation gives CASSLMREYGYTF. V is TRBV5-8 and J is TRBJ1-2; the D is unclear. The V end was cut by 4 bases, the J end by 5 bases, with 12 bases between. Germline values: CDR1 SGHTS, CDR2 YDEGEE. This CDR3 comprises 13 residues.